This TCR beta chain came from a study of human T cells and chemical hapten exposure (dated by TCRdb to the early 2020s). About the investigation overall: For sensitization, 2% DPC in acetone was applied to a roughly 2 cm by roughly 2 cm area of upper inner arm skin. Blood samples were taken from patients before sensitization (week 0) and then at 2, 6 and about 24 weeks after DPC sensitization. The study tracked peripheral blood TCR repertoire changes in vivo during primary and secondary sensitization to the hapten diphenylcyclopropenone (DPC) in alopecia patients. Patch testing was performed on the upper back with Finn chambers containing 0.01% DPC, and the patch tests were scored after 6 days according to International Contact Dermatitis Research Group standards. The libraries were sequenced as a pool, and the TCR yield per sample differed mostly because of small variations in library volumes within the pool. Blood for TCR sequencing was provided by twenty-nine alopecia patients at one to four time points (pre-sensitization, 2, 6 and 24 weeks). Throughout the roughly 25-week study period, patients were also given weekly therapeutic DPC doses on the scalp. Alopecia areata with under or over 50% scalp involvement, alopecia totalis and alopecia universalis were represented in the patient cohort, which was mostly female. Results and caveats for the whole study, not just this receptor: After repeated subsampling, changes were observed in the strength of the expansion versus patch-test correlation and in the threshold at which the correlation became significant. All patients had alopecia, a presumed autoimmune disease, so their immune response might differ from that of healthy individuals. Compared with pre-sensitization or healthy control sets, expanded TCRs formed significantly more large CDR3 similarity clusters, which is consistent with antigen-driven responses. No change with DPC sensitization was found in the number of TCRs above 1 in 1000 frequency, and no evidence of global repertoire structure alterations was found. Patch test score was positively correlated with the number of PT1 expanded TCRs, with significance at thresholds 8, 16 and 32 but not at 4.

Taken with the paper, the label for time point translates to: patch test 1, 2 weeks after DPC sensitization. In the paper's terms, the treatment or condition label means: therapeutic diphenylcyclopropenone sensitization with weekly scalp DPC. At each patch-test visit, blood was drawn before the patch test was applied. Patients were considered eligible if aged 18 to 70, diagnosed with alopecia and deemed suitable for DPC therapy, and patients were excluded if pregnant. Total RNA was extracted from unfractionated whole blood collected in Tempus Blood RNA tubes. The germline V gene (reference sequence) supplies CDR1 GTSNPN and CDR2 SVGIG. V is shortened by 2 bases, J by 4 bases, and the region joining them spans 16 bases. From cysteine to phenylalanine, the CDR3 is 15 amino acids long. Kept here is only the CDR3 DNA, which spans 45 bases and is read in frame from base 1. Library preparation was by RACE. Data came from a NextSeq 500. During library preparation, unique molecular identifiers were attached to individual cDNA molecules so that TCRs could be counted quantitatively and reproducibly. Each blood RNA sample was used to sequence both TCR alpha and TCR beta chains. The study's own analysis went as follows. Samples had a median of 95,638 TCRs, with a range from roughly 23,224 to 700,000. The Decombinator software suite was used to annotate V, J and CDR3 in the TCR reads. To make PS versus PT1 abundance plots, every sample was subsampled to the same number of TCRs (28,000). TCRs were defined as expanded if absent before sensitization and observed at least eight times at the 2-week time point. Clones were called with MiXCR by TCRdb after fastp trimmed the public reads at Q25, and only in-frame beta chains were retained. Every entry covers one CDR3 protein and lists the most common genes and DNA from its rows. In this record, the V and J calls reflect TCRdb's handling and not the investigators' own analysis. This sample gives about 82,000 distinct CDR3 sequences in total; approximately 11% of them show up just once. Of the sample, about 4.2% is held by the ten largest clones.

This clonotype was seen more than once but under ten times. The antigen it binds to is not known. Nothing much larger sits one base from this clone, and base qualities are not available. This receptor was obtained from a woman aged 45-65 years with alopecia areata. Some clones in this sample may be carry-over from other donors' samples. The V and J genes are TRBV30 and TRBJ2-3, with no confident D gene call. Source: whole blood, taken in connection with sensitization to the hapten diphenylcyclopropenone (DPC). The sequence in DNA is TGTGCCTGGAGTAGGCAGAGCACCGCCGCAGATACGCAGTATTTT. This translates into CAWSRQSTAADTQYF.